This TCR beta chain is from a study of shared clonotypes between healthy human individuals. About the research overall: Two women and a few men aged 18 to 49 served as donors.

As to this clone: Its matching antigen is unknown.

Deep was the level used in running the assay. The method was immunoSEQ multiplex PCR; TCRdb's version includes in-frame clones alone and lacks a portion of them. The table has roughly 1,800,000 clones, about 94% seen once; the top ten hold approximately 1.2%. Between the trimmed V and J ends, which lost 8 bases and 3 bases, there was a span of 17 bases. CDR3 length: 14 amino acids. The germline gives CDR1 SEHNR, CDR2 FQNEAQ (reference sequence). Regarding the study as a whole: Large sequencing depth failed to make sorted-subset sequencing complete, rarefaction showed.

Naive CD8 cells lacked CD45RO and underwent positive selection for CCR7, leaving out terminally differentiated effector memory CD45RA+ cells. The donors were adults (healthy and HIV-negative) with no recent acute infections or vaccinations. The TCR sequence derives from a man younger than 35 in good health. The sequenced sample was naive CD8+ T cells sorted from blood. The chain couples TRBV7-9 to TRBJ2-7, with D possibly being TRBD2 (5 bases). CDR3 nucleotide sequence: TGTGCCAGCGGAAGCCGGGATCAAGGCTACGAGCAGTACTTC. This codes for CASGSRDQGYEQYF.